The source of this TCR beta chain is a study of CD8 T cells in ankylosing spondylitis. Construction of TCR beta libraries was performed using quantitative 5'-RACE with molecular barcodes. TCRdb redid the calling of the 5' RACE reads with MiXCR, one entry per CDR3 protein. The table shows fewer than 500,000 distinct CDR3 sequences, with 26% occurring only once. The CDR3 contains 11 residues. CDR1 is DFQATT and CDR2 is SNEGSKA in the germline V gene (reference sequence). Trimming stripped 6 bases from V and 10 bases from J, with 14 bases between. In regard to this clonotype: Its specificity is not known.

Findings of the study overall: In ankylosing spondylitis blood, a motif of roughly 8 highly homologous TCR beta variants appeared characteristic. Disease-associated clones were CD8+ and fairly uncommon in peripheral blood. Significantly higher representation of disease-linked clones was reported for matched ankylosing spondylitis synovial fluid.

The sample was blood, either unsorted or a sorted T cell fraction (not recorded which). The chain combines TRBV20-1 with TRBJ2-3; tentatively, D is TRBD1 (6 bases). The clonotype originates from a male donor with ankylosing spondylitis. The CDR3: CSAMPGHAQYF. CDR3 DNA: TGCAGTGCGATGCCGGGACATGCGCAGTATTTT.